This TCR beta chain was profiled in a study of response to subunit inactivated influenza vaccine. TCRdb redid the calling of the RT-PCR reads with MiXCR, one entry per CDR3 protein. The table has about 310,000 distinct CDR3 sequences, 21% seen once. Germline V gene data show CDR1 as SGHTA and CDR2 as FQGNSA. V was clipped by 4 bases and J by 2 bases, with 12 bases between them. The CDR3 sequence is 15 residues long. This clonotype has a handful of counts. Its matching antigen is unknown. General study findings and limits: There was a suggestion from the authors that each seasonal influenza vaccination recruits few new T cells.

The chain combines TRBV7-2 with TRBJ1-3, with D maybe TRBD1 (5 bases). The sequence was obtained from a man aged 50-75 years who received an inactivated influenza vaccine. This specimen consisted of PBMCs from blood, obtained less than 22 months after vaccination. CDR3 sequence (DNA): TGTGCCAGCAGCTCACCAGGGAGCCCTGGAAACACCATATATTTT. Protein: CASSSPGSPGNTIYF.